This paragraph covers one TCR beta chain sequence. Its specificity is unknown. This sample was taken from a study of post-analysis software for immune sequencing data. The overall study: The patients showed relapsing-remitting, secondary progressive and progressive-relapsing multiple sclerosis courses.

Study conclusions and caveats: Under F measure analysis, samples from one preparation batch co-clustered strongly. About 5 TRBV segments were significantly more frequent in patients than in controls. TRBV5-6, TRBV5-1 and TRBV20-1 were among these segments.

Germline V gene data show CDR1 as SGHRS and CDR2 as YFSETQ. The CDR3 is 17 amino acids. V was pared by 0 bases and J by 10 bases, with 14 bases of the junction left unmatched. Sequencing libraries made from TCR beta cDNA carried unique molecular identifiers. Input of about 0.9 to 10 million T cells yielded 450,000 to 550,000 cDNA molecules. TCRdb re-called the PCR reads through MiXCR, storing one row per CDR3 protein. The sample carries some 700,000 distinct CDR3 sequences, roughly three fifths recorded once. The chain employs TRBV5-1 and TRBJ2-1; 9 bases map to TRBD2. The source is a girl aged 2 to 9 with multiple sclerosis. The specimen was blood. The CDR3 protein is CASSLEGRSGGPMEQFF. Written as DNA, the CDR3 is TGCGCCAGCAGCTTGGAGGGTCGAAGCGGGGGGCCAATGGAGCAGTTCTTC.